One and the same sample provided the 10 T cell receptor beta chains below, sequenced in a study of tumor-infiltrating lymphocytes in primary liver carcinoma (dated by TCRdb to between 2016 and 2019). Reads for this sample came from an Illumina HiSeq 2500. A constant-region primer and ProtoScript II reverse transcriptase were used to reverse-transcribe TCRbeta-specific cDNA from about 0.55 ug total RNA. Construction of the TCRbeta libraries relied on three nested rounds of multiplex PCR, following a slightly modified ARM-PCR procedure. Each of the first two PCR rounds ran for approximately 10 cycles using multiplex TRBV1-TRBV30 forward primers together with a Cbeta reverse primer. The public reads were quality trimmed at Q25 with fastp and then assembled into clones with MiXCR by TCRdb, keeping productive beta chains. One record per CDR3 amino acid sequence lists the most common genes and DNA. Present in this sample are under 200,000 distinct CDR3 sequences, around 60% of which were seen just once. The ten biggest clones cover about 7.1% of the sample.

Blood RNA was extracted from unsorted whole blood with TRIzol reagent; germline DNA came from the DNeasy Blood & Tissue kit. The specimen was peripheral blood. These receptors all come from a woman aged 55-69 years with primary liver carcinoma and hepatitis B virus infection.

About this clonotype itself: The junction departs from germline at one end; a sequencing error may be responsible. V gene TRBV13 combines with J gene TRBJ2-1; D gene uncertain. Germline V gene lookup returns CDR1 PRHDT and CDR2 FYEKMQ (reference sequence). The CDR3 spans 11 residues. CDR3 sequence: CVSTQRNEQFF. For the CDR3, the DNA is TGTGTCAGCACCCAAAGGAATGAGCAGTTCTTC.

Comment on this clonotype: One junction end disagrees with the germline gene, perhaps due to a read error. The chain has TRBV11-1 and TRBJ2-6; D is possibly TRBD1 (5 bases). This CDR3 contains 15 residues. Germline V CDR1 and CDR2: SGHAT, FQDESV (reference sequence). CDR3 in amino acids: CASSPTRSGANVPTF. DNA of the CDR3: TGTGCCAGCAGCCCAACAAGGTCTGGGGCCAACGTCCCGACTTTC.

This clonotype was recorded only once. At one end, the junction sequence differs from germline, possibly due to a read error. The chain couples TRBV5-4 to TRBJ2-1; 7 bases line up with TRBD2. Germline-derived CDR1 and CDR2 are SGHNT and YYREEE (reference sequence). This CDR3 has 15 amino acids. For the CDR3, the DNA is TGTGTCAGCAGCTTGGTGGCGGGAGATCACAATGAGCAGTCCTTC. Amino acids: CVSSLVAGDHNEQSF.

This clonotype came up many times. The gene calls are TRBV12-3 or TRBV12-4 and TRBJ1-5, with TRBD1 identical over 7 bases. This CDR3 spans 11 amino acids. J was trimmed by 11 bases and V by 4 bases; bases with no gene match: 2. CDR3 loop: CASSSDRAQHF. CDR3 nucleotide sequence: TGTGCCAGCAGTTCTGACAGGGCCCAGCATTTT.

This clonotype showed up just a few times. The rearrangement links TRBV6-6 to TRBJ1-4; weak D call: TRBD1 (5 bases). There are 13 residues in the CDR3. V gave up 9 bases and J gave up 4 bases, with 12 bases separating them. The germline V gene encodes CDR1 MNHNY and CDR2 SVGAGI (reference sequence). Here the CDR3 DNA reads TGTGCCAGTACAGGACGAGTTAATGAAAAACTGTTTTTT. Translation: CASTGRVNEKLFF.

This chain connects TRBV20-1 to TRBJ2-7, with D maybe TRBD1 (6 bases). This CDR3 comprises 11 residues. Germline CDR1 reads DFQATT; CDR2 reads SNEGSKA (reference sequence). The ends were cut back, 8 bases at V and 6 bases at J, with 14 bases in the middle. The CDR3 spells CSPQGFLEQYF. Written as DNA, the CDR3 is TGCAGTCCCCAGGGGTTTCTCGAGCAGTACTTC.

The chain combines TRBV28 with TRBJ2-7; D gene ambiguous. Germline V gene data show CDR1 as MDHEN and CDR2 as SYDVKM. V dropped 2 bases and J dropped 3 bases, with 8 bases sitting between them. The CDR3 is 13 amino acids. The CDR3 spells CASSLRRVYEQYF. The CDR3 DNA sequence: TGTGCCAGCAGTTTACGCAGAGTCTACGAGCAGTACTTC.

This clonotype has ten or more counts. The V call is TRBV11-3, the J call TRBJ2-7; D might be TRBD2 (6 bases). CDR1 is SGHNT, CDR2 YENEEA, per germline. The CDR3 extends over 15 amino acids. Trimming cost V 5 bases and J 3 bases, with 17 bases left between them. CDR3 residues: CASSPPRAGNYEQYF. CDR3 DNA: TGTGCCAGCAGCCCCCCGAGGGCGGGAAACTACGAGCAGTACTTC. The full variable domain, rest sourced from reference TRBV11-3 and TRBJ2-7, is EAGVVQSPRYKIIEKKQPVAFWCNPISGHNTLYWYLQNLGQGPELLIRYENEEAVDDSQLPKDRFSAERLKGVDSTLKIQPAELGDSAVYLCASSPPRAGNYEQYFGPGTRLTVT.

Remarks on this clonotype: This may be a read error, as it is one base from a much larger clone. The chain carries TRBV4-1 and TRBJ2-1; 8 nucleotides agree with TRBD2. CDR1 is MGHRA and CDR2 is YSYEKL in the germline V gene. The CDR3 loop spans 16 amino acids. DNA of the CDR3: TGCGCCAGCAGCCAAGAATCCAGCGGGGGCTACCATGAGCAGTTCTTC. It codes for CASSQESSGGYHEQFF.

A single count supports this clonotype. One base away lies a much larger clone, so this may be a sequencing read error. The genes are TRBV11-1 and TRBJ2-7; the D is unclear. Looked up from germline, CDR1 is SGHAT and CDR2 is FQDESV (reference sequence). CDR3 length: 11 residues. V lost 11 bases to trimming and J lost 7 bases, with 15 bases between them. CDR3 in amino acids: CAGIGKDEQYF. The CDR3 DNA is TGTGCCGGCATAGGGAAGGATGAGCAGTACTTC.